The source of this T cell receptor beta chain is a study of T cell responses to AZD1222 COVID-19 vaccine (dated by TCRdb to 2020 to 2023). With regard to the full study: AZD1222 recipients given second doses at about 4 weeks or at about 12 weeks were pooled, since spike-specific TCR depth and breadth were not found to differ between the two schedules. Trial participants were enrolled by age into 18-55, 56-69 and 70-plus year subgroups, with roughly 160, 29 and 62 TCR-sequenced participants respectively. TCR sequencing covered roughly 230 trial participants: roughly 200 given two doses of AZD1222 and around 25 given two doses of MenACWY control vaccine. Study-wide conclusions, independent of this receptor: Only five or six AZD1222 recipients were SARS-CoV-2 seropositive at baseline, limiting conclusions about previously exposed vaccinees. Epitopes outside the regions mutated in the B.1.351 and B.1.1.7 variants were reportedly recognized by nearly half of the unique spike-specific TCRs. Because no samples from the day 14 peak response were available, repertoires could be characterized only after the peak T cell response. The vaccine-associated CD4 TCRs covered the entire spike protein, and the dominant responses fell in regions 160-218 and 743-854. In the small 56-69-year group, the increase in depth fell short of significance, most likely because of low power. Most participants were white British and females outnumbered males, and the authors suggested that clonal diversity may have been underestimated. After two AZD1222 doses, spike-specific TCR breadth and depth were significantly higher than at day 0 and than in MenACWY recipients.

The time point label corresponds to: baseline before first vaccination. Vaccinee samples came from UK trials COV001 and COV002, including a single-blind randomized controlled phase 2/3 trial of AZD1222 (ChAdOx1 nCoV-19) in healthy adults. Trial participant PBMC samples were collected at day 0 and day 28 after the second dose for TCRbeta chain sequencing. The CDR3 regions of human TCRbeta chains were analyzed by immunosequencing. The authors processed their data as follows. TCRs in the repertoires were compared against a reference library of SARS-CoV-2-specific TCRs that had been generated with the MIRA antigen-specificity platform. Breadth meant the fraction of unique TCRs that were SARS-CoV-2-associated, whereas depth meant the fraction of total T cells that were SARS-CoV-2-associated. Using the MIRA data, every spike-specific TCR was mapped to the spike region that the TCR reacted to and assigned to either a CD4 or a CD8 class. Log10-transformed breadth and depth values were compared by one-way ANOVA with Sidak's multiple comparisons tests. TCRdb's version of the immuneACCESS table is confined to in-frame rearrangements and falls short of the full clone set. An unresolved V gene accounts for under half of the shortfall where checked; the remainder is of unknown origin. The V and J calls and clone size are taken from that table; D and trimming were inferred from the DNA. For this sample the table gives 95,000 to 150,000 clones, of which approximately 89% were detected only once. Together, the top ten hold about 5% of the sample.

Details on this clone: The target of this receptor is not known. Base qualities were left out, and no much larger clone turns up one base away.

The CDR3 starts with the cysteine, ends with the phenylalanine, and has 15 residues. The entry retains the CDR3 DNA only, 45 bases that are in frame from base 1. The germline V gene (reference sequence) supplies CDR1 SGHNT and CDR2 YYREEE. V and J are truncated by 4 bases and 2 bases respectively, leaving an intervening sequence of 14 bases. The source is an adult in good health. The rearrangement joined TRBV5-4 to TRBJ2-3; TRBD2 is possibly the D segment (6 matching bases). Sequencing was performed on peripheral blood, taken on day 0 of AZD1222 vaccination. CDR3 loop: CASSTGGRTTDTQYF. The sequenced DNA is TGTGCCAGCAGCACCGGGGGACGAACCACAGATACGCAGTATTTT.